This TCR beta chain derives from a study of CD8+ T cells in alopecia areata. In regard to this clone: Its target is not known.

Investigators isolated RNA and reverse transcribed it into cDNA to act as the sequencing template. TCRdb's copy holds only in-frame clones and misses some; the assay was immunoSEQ multiplex PCR. Found here are about 150,000 clones, 65% of them singletons; the top ten hold roughly 0.99%. Indicated treatment: oral pan-JAK inhibitor, 5-10 mg twice daily. Alopecia areata patients gave lesional scalp punch biopsies and peripheral blood samples. This CDR3 contains 13 residues. Germline values: CDR1 SGHRS, CDR2 YFSETQ. Trimming took off 0 bases at V and 5 bases at J, with 8 bases between the two ends. Study results and caveats: Lesional scalp exceeded normal scalp in clonality, especially in alopecia totalis/universalis.

The receptor comes from a human donor with alopecia areata. The input for sequencing was CD4+ T cells sorted from blood, taken at week 4, from a patient treated with tofacitinib. The chain is built from TRBV5-1 and TRBJ1-2; no clear D gene. The CDR3 is CASSLALGYGYTF. CDR3 DNA sequence: TGCGCCAGCAGCTTGGCATTAGGATATGGCTACACCTTC.